This T cell receptor beta chain emerged from a study of blood T cell repertoires in COVID-19. With 5 bases removed from V and 3 bases from J, the gap between germline ends came to 9 bases. Germline assignment: CDR1 SGHTA and CDR2 FQGTGA. This CDR3 has 13 amino acids. Sequenced by immunoSEQ multiplex PCR; TCRdb stores in-frame clones only, minus some. The data show over 400,000 clones, 80% to 90% seen once. The rearrangement uses TRBV7-3 and TRBJ2-3, with D perhaps TRBD2 (5 bases). This sequence originates from a human donor in a cohort sampled during active COVID-19. The sequenced sample consisted of peripheral blood. The CDR3, as DNA: TGTGCCAGCAGCCCCCGGAGGACAGATACGCAGTATTTT. It encodes CASSPRRTDTQYF.